Only a few counts were recorded for the clone carrying this TCR beta chain. Only Caucasian adults living in Nashville, Tennessee served as donors. This sample is part of a study of shared clonotypes between healthy human individuals. Authors' analysis steps: Filtering differed for immunoSEQ, which gave only junction sequences without quality scores. The table came from immunoSEQ multiplex PCR; TCRdb's copy has only in-frame clones and leaves some out. The V and J calls and clone size come from that table; D and trimming were worked out from the DNA. This sample has over 95,000 clones, with roughly 50% found just once. Sequencing used PBMCs. This clonotype originated in a woman between 40 and 55 years old in good health. Some clones in this sample may be carry-over from other donors' samples.

CDR3 region: CASSLGGIRGYTF. CDR3 coding DNA: TGTGCCAGCAGCTTGGGGGGAATTCGCGGCTACACCTTC. The chain links TRBV5-4 to TRBJ1-2; D unresolved. Per the germline V gene, CDR1 is SGHNT and CDR2 is YYREEE (reference sequence). Trimming pared 0 bases from V and 8 bases from J, leaving 11 bases between. The CDR3 has 13 residues.